One T cell receptor beta chain is described in this entry. The source of the sample is a study of blood T cell repertoires in COVID-19. Study-level information: Sources were T cells, B-cell-depleted T cells, or PBMCs; the material itself was cDNA or gDNA.

Some clones are missing from TCRdb's copy, which holds only in-frame ones; the method was immunoSEQ multiplex PCR. The data hold about 160,000 clones, with 70% to 85% observed a single time. CDR3 size: 15 residues. Germline assignment: CDR1 SGHNT and CDR2 YYREEE (reference sequence). The trim removed 5 bases at V and 5 bases at J, leaving 3 bases unmatched. This rearrangement joins TRBV5-4 to TRBJ2-3, with 15 bases matching TRBD2. The sequenced sample consisted of peripheral blood. The source of this sequence is a woman at least 80 years old with acute or convalescent COVID-19. CDR3 region: CASRPGLAGGDTQYF. CDR3 nucleotide sequence: TGTGCCAGCAGACCGGGACTAGCGGGAGGAGATACGCAGTATTTT. The complete variable domain, with remaining parts taken from reference TRBV5-4 and TRBJ2-3, reads ETGVTQSPTHLIKTRGQQVTLRCSSQSGHNTVSWYQQALGQGPQFIFQYYREEENGRGNFPPRFSGLQFPNYSSELNVNALELDDSALYLCASRPGLAGGDTQYFGPGTRLTVL.